This T cell receptor (beta chain) was obtained from a study of cytomegalovirus exposure and HLA in healthy donors. Study observations and caveats: Later genetic work tied a missense DCLRE1C variant to beta-chain V and J trimming. Most subjects had HLA-A and HLA-B alleles reportedly predicted accurately by TCR beta sequences.

The PCR employed 60 Vbeta primers together with 13 Jbeta primers. Sequencing used immunoSEQ multiplex PCR; TCRdb keeps in-frame clones, though not all of them. The table records 150,000 to 200,000 clones, roughly 85% of them present only once. Donors had nominal health at sampling but likely had unrecorded immune exposures. Per the germline V gene, CDR1 is PRHDT and CDR2 is FYEKMQ (reference sequence). With V trimmed by 1 base and J by 3 bases, 6 bases remained unmatched. The CDR3 sequence is 16 residues long. A remark on this clone: The antigen is undetermined.

The specimen was PBMCs. This receptor was identified in a woman in her thirties or forties in good health and CMV-seronegative. The chain combines TRBV13 with TRBJ1-2; 9 bases map to TRBD1. CDR3 sequence reads: CASSLVGQGFDYGYTF. The DNA for the CDR3 is TGTGCCAGCAGCTTAGTGGGACAGGGCTTTGACTATGGCTACACCTTC.